Shown below are 6 T cell receptor beta chains from a single sample sequenced in a study of T-cell memory formation after mild COVID-19. TCRdb analysed the 5' RACE reads with MiXCR anew, one entry per CDR3 protein. The sample has 550,000 to 650,000 distinct CDR3 sequences; approximately 15% are singletons. Sequenced sample: PBMCs or a T cell subset sorted from them (not recorded which). These receptors were collected from an adult woman who had mild COVID-19 (a few samples of this study predate the infection). Cell type and time point are not known.

This clonotype was picked up many times. Compared with germline, one end of the junction differs, possibly owing to a read error. V usage is TRBV5-1 and J usage is TRBJ2-1; maybe TRBD1 (6 bases). The CDR3 runs to 15 residues. Per germline, CDR1 SGHRS and CDR2 YFSETQ. The CDR3 loop is CASSSQGSSYNEQFF. The CDR3 DNA sequence: TGTGCCAGCAGTTCGCAGGGGAGCTCCTACAATGAGCAGTTCTTC.

This clonotype has a handful of counts. This CDR3 is CASSLAVGYNEQFF. As DNA, the CDR3 is TGTGCCAGCAGCTTAGCCGTCGGGTACAATGAGCAGTTCTTC. V gene TRBV7-9 combines with J gene TRBJ2-1; D gene ambiguous. The V gene's germline CDR1 is SEHNR and CDR2 FQNEAQ (reference sequence). Trimming cost V 0 bases and J 4 bases, with 7 bases left between them. The CDR3 is 14 residues long.

This clonotype was observed a few times. This rearrangement joins TRBV27 to TRBJ2-7, with 7 bases identical to TRBD1. The V and J ends lost 2 bases and 4 bases, in that order; junction bases with no gene match: 8. Germline-derived CDR1 and CDR2 are MNHEY and SMNVEV (reference sequence). CDR3 length: 15 amino acids. DNA for the CDR3: TGTGCCAGCAGTTTAAATCAGGGGGTTCAATACGAGCAGTACTTC. Its protein is CASSLNQGVQYEQYF.

This clonotype has a handful of counts. The rearrangement joins TRBV5-1 to TRBJ2-2; D is unresolved. This CDR3 contains 15 residues. The germline V gene has CDR1 SGHRS and CDR2 YFSETQ. V lost 6 bases, J lost 5 bases, and 17 bases lay in between. In DNA form, the CDR3 reads TGCGCCAGCAACGTATGGGTTCCTGGGACCGGGGAGCTGTTTTTT. Amino acids: CASNVWVPGTGELFF.

A word on this clonotype: Mismatch with germline at one junction end may stem from a read error. The rearrangement uses TRBV5-1 and TRBJ2-1, with a possible D match to TRBD2 (5 bases). CDR3 size: 15 residues. CDR1 is SGHRS and CDR2 is YFSETQ in the germline V gene. As DNA, the CDR3 is TGCGACAGCAGCTTGGGGTGGGAGTTGTGGAATGAGCAGTTCTTC. It yields the protein CDSSLGWELWNEQFF. Filled out from reference TRBV5-1 and TRBJ2-1, the complete variable domain reads KAGVTQTPRYLIKTRGQQVTLSCSPISGHRSVSWYQQTPGQGLQFLFEYFSETQRNKGNFPGRFSGRQFSNSRSEMNVSTLELGDSALYLCDSSLGWELWNEQFFGPGTRLTVL.

This clonotype was seen more than once but under ten times. The chain combines TRBV14 with TRBJ2-1; TRBD2 matches at 7 bases. This CDR3 spans 16 amino acids. With 6 bases clipped from V and 0 bases from J, the junction kept 8 bases outside the gene matches. CDR1 is SGHDN, CDR2 FVKESK, per germline. The CDR3 DNA is TGTGCCAGCAGTCAGCGGGGCGACAGCTCCTACAATGAGCAGTTCTTC. This translates into CASSQRGDSSYNEQFF.